The T cell receptor beta chain under discussion was sequenced for a study of Ad26.COV2.S vaccination and SARS-CoV-2 variants. Across the whole study: Among those in the COV1001 Ad26.COV2.S trial arm was the donor. Recipients of Ad26.COV2.S got it intramuscularly, once or twice 56 days apart.

The sample holds a few counts of this clone. Profiling relied on immunoSEQ multiplex PCR, and the TCRdb table lists in-frame clones only, not all of them. The sample has 300,000 to 450,000 clones, about 88% seen once. CDR3 length equals 19 residues. Losses at the gene ends were 2 bases for V and 6 bases for J; bases not matched to a gene: 17. Germline V gene lookup returns CDR1 KGHSH and CDR2 LQKENI. Specified treatment: about 20 received Ad26.COV2.S at low or high dose, single or two shots; about 5 received placebo; per-sample allocation not given. Samples analyzed were those drawn on day 63 after the first vaccine or placebo injection.

The specimen was peripheral blood, collected in a trial of Ad26.COV2.S vaccine versus placebo. The receptor's source is a person between 18 and 60 years old who received the Ad26.COV2.S COVID-19 vaccine or a placebo. The rearrangement uses TRBV18 and TRBJ1-1, with TRBD1 matching 11 bases. This CDR3 reads CASSPSRRTGGRNDAEAFF. CDR3 nucleotide sequence: TGTGCCAGCTCACCATCCCGAAGGACAGGGGGCCGAAACGACGCTGAAGCTTTCTTT. Filled out from reference TRBV18 and TRBJ1-1, the complete variable domain reads NAGVMQNPRHLVRRRGQEARLRCSPMKGHSHVYWYRQLPEEGLKFMVYLQKENIIDESGMPKERFSAEFPKEGPSILRIQQVVRGDSAAYFCASSPSRRTGGRNDAEAFFGQGTRLTVV.